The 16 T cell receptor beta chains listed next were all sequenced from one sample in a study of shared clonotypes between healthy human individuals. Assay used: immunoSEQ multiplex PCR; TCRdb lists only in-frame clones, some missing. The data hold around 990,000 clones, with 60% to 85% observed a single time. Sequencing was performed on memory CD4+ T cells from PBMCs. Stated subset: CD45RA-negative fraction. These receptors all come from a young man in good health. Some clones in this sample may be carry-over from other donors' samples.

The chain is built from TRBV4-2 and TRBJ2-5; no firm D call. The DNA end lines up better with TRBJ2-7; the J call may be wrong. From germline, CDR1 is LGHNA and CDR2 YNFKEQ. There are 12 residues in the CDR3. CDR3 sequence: CASSRDSYEQYF. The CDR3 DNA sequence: TGTGCCAGCAGCCGAGACTCCTACGAGCAGTACTTC.

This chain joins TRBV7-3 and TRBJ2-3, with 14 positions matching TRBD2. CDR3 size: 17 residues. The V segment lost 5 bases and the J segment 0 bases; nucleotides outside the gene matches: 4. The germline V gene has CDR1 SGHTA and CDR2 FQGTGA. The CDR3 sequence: CASSLGLAGVSTDTQYF. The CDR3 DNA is TGTGCCAGCAGCCTGGGACTAGCGGGAGTGAGCACAGATACGCAGTATTTT.

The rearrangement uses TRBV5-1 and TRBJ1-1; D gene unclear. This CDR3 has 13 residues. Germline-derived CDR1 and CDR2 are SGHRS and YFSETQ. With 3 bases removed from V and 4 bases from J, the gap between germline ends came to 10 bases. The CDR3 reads CASSSSQITEAFF. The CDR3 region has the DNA TGCGCCAGCAGCTCCTCACAGATCACTGAAGCTTTCTTT.

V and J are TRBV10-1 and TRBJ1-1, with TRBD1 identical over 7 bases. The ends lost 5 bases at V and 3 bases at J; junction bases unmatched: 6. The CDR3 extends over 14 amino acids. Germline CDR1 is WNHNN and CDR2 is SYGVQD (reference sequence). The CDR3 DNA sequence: TGCGCCAGCAGTTTTGACAGGGAGGACACTGAAGCTTTCTTT. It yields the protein CASSFDREDTEAFF.

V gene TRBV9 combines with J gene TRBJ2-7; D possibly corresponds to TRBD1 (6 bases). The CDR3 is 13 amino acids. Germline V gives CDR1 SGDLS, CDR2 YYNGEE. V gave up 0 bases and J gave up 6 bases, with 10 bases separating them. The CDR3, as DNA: TGTGCCAGCAGCGTAGATCAGGGGCGCGAGCAGTACTTC. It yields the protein CASSVDQGREQYF.

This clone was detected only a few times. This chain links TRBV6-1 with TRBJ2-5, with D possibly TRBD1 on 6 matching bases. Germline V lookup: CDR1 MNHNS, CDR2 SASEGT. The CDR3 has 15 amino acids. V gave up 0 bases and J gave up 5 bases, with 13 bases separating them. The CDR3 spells CASSEARFQGETQYF. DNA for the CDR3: TGTGCCAGCAGTGAAGCGCGGTTTCAGGGGGAGACCCAGTACTTC.

The CDR3 here is CASRSGRSTDTQYF. Written as DNA, the CDR3 is TGTGCCAGCAGGTCGGGACGCAGCACAGATACGCAGTATTTT. This chain links TRBV27 with TRBJ2-3, with D perhaps given as TRBD1 or TRBD2 (5 bases each). CDR3 length: 14 residues. The V end lost 6 bases, the J end lost 0 bases, and 10 bases lay between the germline ends. Germline-derived CDR1 and CDR2 are MNHEY and SMNVEV (reference sequence).

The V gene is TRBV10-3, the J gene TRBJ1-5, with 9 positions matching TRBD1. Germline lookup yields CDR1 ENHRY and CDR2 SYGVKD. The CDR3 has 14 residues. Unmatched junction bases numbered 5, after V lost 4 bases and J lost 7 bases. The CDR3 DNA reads TGTGCCATCAGTGTGGGACAGGGTTGGCAGCCCCAGCATTTT. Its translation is CAISVGQGWQPQHF.

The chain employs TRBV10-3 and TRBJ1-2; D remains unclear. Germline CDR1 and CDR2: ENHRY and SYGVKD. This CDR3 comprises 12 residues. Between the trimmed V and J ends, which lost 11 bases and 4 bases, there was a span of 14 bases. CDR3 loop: CAAGREAYGYTF. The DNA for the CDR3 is TGTGCCGCGGGTCGGGAAGCCTATGGCTACACCTTC.

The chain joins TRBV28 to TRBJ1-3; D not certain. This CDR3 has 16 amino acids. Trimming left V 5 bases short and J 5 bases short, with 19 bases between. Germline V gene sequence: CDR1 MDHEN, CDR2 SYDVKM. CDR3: CASSPPLGNVRNTIYF. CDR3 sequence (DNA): TGTGCCAGCAGTCCCCCTTTAGGTAACGTCCGAAACACCATATATTTT.

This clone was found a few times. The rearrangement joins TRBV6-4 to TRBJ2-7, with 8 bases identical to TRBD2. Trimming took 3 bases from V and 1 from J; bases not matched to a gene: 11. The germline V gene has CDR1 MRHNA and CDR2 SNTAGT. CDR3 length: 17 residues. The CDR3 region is CASSEERETLPSYEQYF. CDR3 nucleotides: TGTGCCAGCAGTGAAGAGCGGGAGACCCTCCCTTCCTACGAGCAGTACTTC.

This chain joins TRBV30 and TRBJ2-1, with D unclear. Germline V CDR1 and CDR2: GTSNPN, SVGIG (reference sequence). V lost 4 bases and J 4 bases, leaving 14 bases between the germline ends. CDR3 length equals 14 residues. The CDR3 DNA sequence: TGTGCCTGGATTAAAGGGCCCGCATACAATGAGCAGTTCTTC. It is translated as CAWIKGPAYNEQFF.

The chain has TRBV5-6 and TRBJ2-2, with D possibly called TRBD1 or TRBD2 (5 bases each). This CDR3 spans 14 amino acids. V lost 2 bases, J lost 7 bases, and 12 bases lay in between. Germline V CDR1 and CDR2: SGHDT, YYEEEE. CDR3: CASSFGTDGGELFF. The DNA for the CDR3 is TGTGCCAGCAGCTTTGGGACCGACGGCGGGGAGCTGTTTTTT. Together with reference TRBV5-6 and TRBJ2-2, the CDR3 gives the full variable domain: DAGVTQSPTHLIKTRGQQVTLRCSPKSGHDTVSWYQQALGQGPQFIFQYYEEEERQRGNFPDRFSGHQFPNYSSELNVNALLLGDSALYLCASSFGTDGGELFFGEGSRLTVL.

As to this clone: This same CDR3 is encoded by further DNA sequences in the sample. The CDR3 region is CASSLGPGGEQFF. The CDR3 DNA sequence: TGCGCCAGCAGCTTGGGGCCGGGTGGTGAGCAGTTCTTC. V is TRBV5-1 and J is TRBJ2-1; D ambiguous. The CDR3 sequence is 13 residues long. Germline CDR1 is SGHRS and CDR2 is YFSETQ. Trimming removed 0 bases at V and 9 bases at J, with 10 bases between.

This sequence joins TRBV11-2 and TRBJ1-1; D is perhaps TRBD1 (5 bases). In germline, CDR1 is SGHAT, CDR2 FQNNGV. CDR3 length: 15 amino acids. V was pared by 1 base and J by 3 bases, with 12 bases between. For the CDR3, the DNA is TGTGCCAGCAGCTTAGCCGGCAGGGCTTACACTGAAGCTTTCTTT. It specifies CASSLAGRAYTEAFF.

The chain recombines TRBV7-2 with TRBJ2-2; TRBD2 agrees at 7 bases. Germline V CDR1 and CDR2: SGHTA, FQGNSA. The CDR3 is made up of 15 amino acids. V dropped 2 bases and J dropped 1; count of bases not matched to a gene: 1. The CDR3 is CASSLTGGNTGELFF. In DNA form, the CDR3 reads TGTGCCAGCAGCTTAACGGGAGGGAACACCGGGGAGCTGTTTTTT.